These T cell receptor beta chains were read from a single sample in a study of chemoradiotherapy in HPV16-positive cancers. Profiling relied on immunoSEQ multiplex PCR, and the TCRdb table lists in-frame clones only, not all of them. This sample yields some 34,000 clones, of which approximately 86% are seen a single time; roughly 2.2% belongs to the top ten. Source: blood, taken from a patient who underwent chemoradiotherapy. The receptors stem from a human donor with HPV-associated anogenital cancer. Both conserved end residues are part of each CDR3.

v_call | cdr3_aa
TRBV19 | CASSISRGRWFSEAFF
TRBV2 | CARGQSNYGYTF
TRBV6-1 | CASRTGGAFYGYTF
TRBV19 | CASSAGQVSYEQYF
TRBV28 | CASNIAGSISYEQYF
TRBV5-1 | CASRAPTSGEQETQYF
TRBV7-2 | CASGGTQGNTIYF
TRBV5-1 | CASSVDGTEAFF
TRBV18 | CASSPPETNEKLFF
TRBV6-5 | CASSYFRDNYGYTF
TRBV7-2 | CASSLGLVEFTDTQYF
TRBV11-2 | CASSLVGGAYSTDTQYF
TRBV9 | CASSVGGGTETFF